The clone carrying this TCR beta chain has just a few counts. What it binds is unknown. The V and J ends lost 0 bases and 0 bases, in that order; junction bases with no gene match: 2. The CDR3 contains 16 residues. Germline assignment: CDR1 SGHTA and CDR2 FQGNSA. The sample is drawn from a study of blood T cells in healthy people across ages. Whole-study results and caveats: Long-lived and aged donors differed, with more naive CD4+ cells and higher diversity in the long-lived.

The second PCR ran roughly 6 to 11 cycles with a sample-barcoded 5' primer and J-beta primers. MiXCR, run by TCRdb on the 5' RACE reads, gives a single entry per CDR3 protein. The table lists about 800,000 distinct CDR3 sequences, approximately 25% of them singletons. Researchers collected ten milliliters of peripheral blood from every single donor. This sample also belongs to another study, concerning T cells of mothers and their children. That investigation notes: cDNA was synthesized from all extracted RNA at around 1.5 ug per reaction.

Sequenced input: blood. This chain connects TRBV7-2 to TRBJ2-3, with 8 bases lining up with TRBD2. This clonotype was sampled from a boy aged 5-17 years in good health. Here the CDR3 DNA reads TGTGCCAGCAGCTTAGCTAGCGGGGCTAGCACAGATACGCAGTATTTT. This gives the protein CASSLASGASTDTQYF.